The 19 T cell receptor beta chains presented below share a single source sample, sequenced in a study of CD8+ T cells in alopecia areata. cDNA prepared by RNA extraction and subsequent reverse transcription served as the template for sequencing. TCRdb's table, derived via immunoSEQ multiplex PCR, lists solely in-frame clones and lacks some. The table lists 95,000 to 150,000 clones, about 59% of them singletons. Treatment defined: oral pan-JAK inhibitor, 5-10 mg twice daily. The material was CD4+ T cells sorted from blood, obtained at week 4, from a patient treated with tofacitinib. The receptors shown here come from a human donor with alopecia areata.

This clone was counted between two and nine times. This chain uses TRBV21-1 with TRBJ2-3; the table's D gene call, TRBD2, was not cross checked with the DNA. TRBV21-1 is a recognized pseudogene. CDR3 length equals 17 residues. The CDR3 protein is CASSKVWLAGSTDTQYF. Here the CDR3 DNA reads TGTGCCAGCAGCAAAGTTTGGCTAGCGGGATCCACAGATACGCAGTATTTT.

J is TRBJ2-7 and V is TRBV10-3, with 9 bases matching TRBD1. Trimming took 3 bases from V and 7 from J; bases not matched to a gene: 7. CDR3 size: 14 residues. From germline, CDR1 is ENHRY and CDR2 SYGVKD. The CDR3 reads CAISDTTGGREQYF. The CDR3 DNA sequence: TGTGCCATCAGTGACACGACAGGGGGGCGGGAGCAGTACTTC.

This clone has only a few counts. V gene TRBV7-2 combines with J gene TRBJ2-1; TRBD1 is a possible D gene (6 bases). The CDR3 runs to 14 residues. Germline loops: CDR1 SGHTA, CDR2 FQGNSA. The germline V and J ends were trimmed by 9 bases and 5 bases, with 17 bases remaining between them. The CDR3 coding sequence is TGTGCCAGTTGCGGCCGGACAGCAAACAATGAGCAGTTCTTC. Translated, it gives CASCGRTANNEQFF.

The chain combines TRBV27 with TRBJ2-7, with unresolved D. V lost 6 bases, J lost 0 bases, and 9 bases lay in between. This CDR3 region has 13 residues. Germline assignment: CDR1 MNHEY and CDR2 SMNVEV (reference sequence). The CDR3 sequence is CASSPRASYEQYF. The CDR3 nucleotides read TGTGCCAGCAGCCCCCGGGCCTCCTACGAGCAGTACTTC.

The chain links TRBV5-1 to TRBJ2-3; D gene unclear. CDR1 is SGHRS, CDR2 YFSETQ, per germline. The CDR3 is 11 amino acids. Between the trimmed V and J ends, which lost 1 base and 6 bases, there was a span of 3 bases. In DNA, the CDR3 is TGCGCCAGCAGCTTGAGGGATACGCAGTATTTT. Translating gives CASSLRDTQYF.

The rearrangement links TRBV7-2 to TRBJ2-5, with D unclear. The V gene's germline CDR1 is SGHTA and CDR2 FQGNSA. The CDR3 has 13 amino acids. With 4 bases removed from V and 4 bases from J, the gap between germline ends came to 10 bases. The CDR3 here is CASSSPPLETQYF. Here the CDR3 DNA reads TGTGCCAGCAGCTCCCCGCCGCTAGAGACCCAGTACTTC. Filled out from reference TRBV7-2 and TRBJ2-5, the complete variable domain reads GAGVSQSPSNKVTEKGKDVELRCDPISGHTALYWYRQSLGQGLEFLIYFQGNSAPDKSGLPSDRFSAERTGGSVSTLTIQRTQQEDSAVYLCASSSPPLETQYFGPGTRLLVL.

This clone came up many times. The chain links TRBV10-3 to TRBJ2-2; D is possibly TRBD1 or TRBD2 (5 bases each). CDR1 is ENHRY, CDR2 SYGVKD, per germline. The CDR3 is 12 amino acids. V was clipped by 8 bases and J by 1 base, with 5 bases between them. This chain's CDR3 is CAIGGNTGELFF. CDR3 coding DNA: TGTGCCATCGGGGGGAACACCGGGGAGCTGTTTTTT.

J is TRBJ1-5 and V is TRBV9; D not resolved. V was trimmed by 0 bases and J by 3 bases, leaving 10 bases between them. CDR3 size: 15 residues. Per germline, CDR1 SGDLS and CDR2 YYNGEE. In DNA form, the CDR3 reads TGTGCCAGCAGCGTAGGTGTGGCCCCCAATCAGCCCCAGCATTTT. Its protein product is CASSVGVAPNQPQHF. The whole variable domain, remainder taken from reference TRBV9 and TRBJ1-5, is DSGVTQTPKHLITATGQRVTLRCSPRSGDLSVYWYQQSLDQGLQFLIQYYNGEERAKGNILERFSAQQFPDLHSELNLSSLELGDSALYFCASSVGVAPNQPQHFGDGTRLSIL.

The CDR3 DNA is TGTGCCTGGAGTCTGGCCCGGGAAGCTTTCTTT. Protein product: CAWSLAREAFF. The chain is built from TRBV30 and TRBJ1-1; D uncertain. The germline V gene has CDR1 GTSNPN and CDR2 SVGIG (reference sequence). V was shortened by 2 bases and J by 8 bases, with 9 bases between the two germline ends. CDR3 length equals 11 residues. Variable domain in full (rest from reference TRBV30 and TRBJ1-1): SQTIHQWPATLVQPVGSPLSLECTVEGTSNPNLYWYRQAAGRGLQLLFYSVGIGQISSEVPQNLSASRPQDRQFILSSKKLLLSDSGFYLCAWSLAREAFFGQGTRLTVV.

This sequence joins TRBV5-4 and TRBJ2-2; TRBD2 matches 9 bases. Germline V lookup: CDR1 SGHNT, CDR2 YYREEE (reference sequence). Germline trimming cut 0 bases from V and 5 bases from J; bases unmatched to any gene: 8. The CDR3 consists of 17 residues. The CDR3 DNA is TGTGCCAGCAGCTTGGACATAGCGGGAGTTATGACCGGGGAGCTGTTTTTT. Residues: CASSLDIAGVMTGELFF.

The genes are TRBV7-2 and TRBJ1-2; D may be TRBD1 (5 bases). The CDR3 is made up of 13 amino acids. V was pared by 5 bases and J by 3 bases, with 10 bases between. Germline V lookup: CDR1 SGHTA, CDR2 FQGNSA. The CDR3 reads CASSAPTDYGYTF. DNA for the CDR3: TGTGCCAGCAGCGCTCCGACAGACTATGGCTACACCTTC.

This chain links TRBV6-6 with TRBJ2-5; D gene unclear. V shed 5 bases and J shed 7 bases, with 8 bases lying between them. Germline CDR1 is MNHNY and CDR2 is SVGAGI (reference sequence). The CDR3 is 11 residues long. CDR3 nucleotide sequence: TGTGCCAGCAGTCGCACGGCGACCCAGTACTTC. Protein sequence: CASSRTATQYF.

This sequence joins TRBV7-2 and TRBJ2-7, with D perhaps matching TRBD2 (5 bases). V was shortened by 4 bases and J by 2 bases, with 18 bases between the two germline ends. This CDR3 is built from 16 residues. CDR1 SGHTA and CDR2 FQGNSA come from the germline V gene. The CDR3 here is CASSYTRALRPYEQYF. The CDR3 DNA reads TGTGCCAGCAGCTATACGAGGGCTCTTCGCCCCTACGAGCAGTACTTC. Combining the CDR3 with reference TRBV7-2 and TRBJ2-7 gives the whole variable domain GAGVSQSPSNKVTEKGKDVELRCDPISGHTALYWYRQSLGQGLEFLIYFQGNSAPDKSGLPSDRFSAERTGGSVSTLTIQRTQQEDSAVYLCASSYTRALRPYEQYFGPGTRLTVT.

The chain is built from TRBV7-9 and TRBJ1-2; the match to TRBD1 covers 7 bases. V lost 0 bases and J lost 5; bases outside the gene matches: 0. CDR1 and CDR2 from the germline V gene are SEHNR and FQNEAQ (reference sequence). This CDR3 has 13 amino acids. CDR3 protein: CASSLATGYGYTF. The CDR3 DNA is TGTGCCAGCAGCTTAGCGACAGGGTATGGCTACACCTTC.

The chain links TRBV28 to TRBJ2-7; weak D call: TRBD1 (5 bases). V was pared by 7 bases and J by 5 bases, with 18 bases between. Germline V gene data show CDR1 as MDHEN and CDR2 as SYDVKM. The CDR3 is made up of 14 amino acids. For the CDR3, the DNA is TGTGCCAGCACCCCAGGGTCGGTTCTTGACGAGCAGTACTTC. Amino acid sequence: CASTPGSVLDEQYF.

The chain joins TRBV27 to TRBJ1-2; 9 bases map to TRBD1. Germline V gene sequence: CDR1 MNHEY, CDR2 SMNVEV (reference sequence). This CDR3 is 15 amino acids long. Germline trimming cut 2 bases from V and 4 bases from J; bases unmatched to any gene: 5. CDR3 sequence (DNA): TGTGCCAGCAGTTTAGACAGGGGGGCGGCCTATGGCTACACCTTC. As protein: CASSLDRGAAYGYTF.

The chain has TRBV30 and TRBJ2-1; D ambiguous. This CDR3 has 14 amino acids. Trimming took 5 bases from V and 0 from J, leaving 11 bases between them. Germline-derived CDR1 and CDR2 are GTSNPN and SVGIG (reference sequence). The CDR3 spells CAWDRTSSYNEQFF. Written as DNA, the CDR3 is TGTGCCTGGGACCGGACGAGCTCCTACAATGAGCAGTTCTTC.

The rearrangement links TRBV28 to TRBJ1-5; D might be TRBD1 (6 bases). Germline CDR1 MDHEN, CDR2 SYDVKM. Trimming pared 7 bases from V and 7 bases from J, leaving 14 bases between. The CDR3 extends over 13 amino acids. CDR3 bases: TGTGCCAGCAAACAGGGTCCAGGGCAGCCCCAGCATTTT. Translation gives CASKQGPGQPQHF.

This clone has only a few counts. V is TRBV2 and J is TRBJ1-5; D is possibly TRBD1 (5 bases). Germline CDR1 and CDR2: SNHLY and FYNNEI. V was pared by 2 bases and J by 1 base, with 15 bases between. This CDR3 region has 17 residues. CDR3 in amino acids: CASSELGGRLSNQPQHF. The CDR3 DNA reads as TGTGCCAGCAGTGAATTGGGGGGAAGGCTCAGCAATCAGCCCCAGCATTTT.